This TCR beta chain was found in a study of T-cell memory formation after mild COVID-19. TCRdb analysed the 5' RACE reads with MiXCR anew, one entry per CDR3 protein. Here the sample spans about 360,000 distinct CDR3 sequences, over 13% being singletons. Of note for this clonotype: What it binds is not known.

Findings and limits, study-wide: Contracting CD4+ clones sat mainly in CM and EM; CD8+ in EMRA.

The source of this sequence is a man younger than 35 who had mild COVID-19 (a few samples of this study predate the infection). Cell type and time point are not known. The sequenced sample consisted of PBMCs or a T cell subset sorted from them (not recorded which).

CDR3 amino acids: CAGAIRWETQYF. CDR3 in DNA: TGTGCCGGAGCGATCCGGTGGGAGACCCAGTACTTC. The chain carries TRBV2 and TRBJ2-5; D not resolved. This CDR3 has 12 amino acids. Between the trimmed V and J ends, which lost 11 bases and 5 bases, there was a span of 15 bases. Germline CDR1 reads SNHLY; CDR2 reads FYNNEI.